One and the same sample provided the 21 T cell receptor beta chains below, sequenced in a study of T cell responses to AZD1222 COVID-19 vaccine. Data came from immunoSEQ multiplex PCR; TCRdb stores just in-frame clones and leaves some out. The data contain about 110,000 clones, about 88% of them seen just once; the ten biggest clones take up over 15%. The specimen comprised peripheral blood, sampled on day 0 of AZD1222 vaccination. The receptors originated from an adult in good health.

This clone was detected only once. The chain links TRBV21-1 to TRBJ2-5. TRBV21-1 is annotated as a pseudogene. This CDR3 is 14 amino acids long. The CDR3 is CASSGGFQPETQYF. The DNA of the CDR3 is TGTGCCAGCAGCGGTGGGTTCCAACCAGAGACCCAGTACTTC.

J is TRBJ1-4 and V is TRBV7-2, with 9 bases aligning to TRBD1. This CDR3 has 14 residues. The J segment lost 5 bases and the V segment lost 5 bases, leaving 3 bases of the junction unmatched. Germline CDR1 is SGHTA and CDR2 is FQGNSA. CDR3 sequence reads: CASSVQGANEKLFF. CDR3 coding DNA: TGTGCCAGCAGCGTACAGGGGGCAAATGAAAAACTGTTTTTT. Complete variable domain (other parts from reference TRBV7-2 and TRBJ1-4): GAGVSQSPSNKVTEKGKDVELRCDPISGHTALYWYRQSLGQGLEFLIYFQGNSAPDKSGLPSDRFSAERTGGSVSTLTIQRTQQEDSAVYLCASSVQGANEKLFFGSGTQLSVL.

CDR3 in amino acids: CATSDPSGRASGEQFF. The CDR3 nucleotides read TGTGCCACCAGTGACCCTAGCGGGAGGGCCTCTGGCGAGCAGTTCTTC. The chain joins TRBV24-1 to TRBJ2-1, with TRBD2 matching over 12 bases. This CDR3 region has 16 residues. In germline, CDR1 is KGHDR, CDR2 SFDVKD. The J segment lost 10 bases and the V segment lost 4 bases, leaving 10 bases of the junction unmatched.

The rearrangement uses TRBV19 and TRBJ2-3, with D unclear. CDR3 length equals 16 residues. Trimming took 2 bases from V and 0 from J, leaving 12 bases between them. CDR1 and CDR2 (germline): LNHDA, SQIVND (reference sequence). The CDR3 loop is CASSIYQSTSTDTQYF. Here the CDR3 DNA reads TGTGCCAGTAGTATATACCAGTCCACTAGCACAGATACGCAGTATTTT. The whole variable domain, remainder taken from reference TRBV19 and TRBJ2-3, is DGGITQSPKYLFRKEGQNVTLSCEQNLNHDAMYWYRQDPGQGLRLIYYSQIVNDFQKGDIAEGYSVSREKKESFPLTVTSAQKNPTAFYLCASSIYQSTSTDTQYFGPGTRLTVL.

The rearrangement uses TRBV19 and TRBJ1-5; D perhaps matches TRBD1 (6 bases). V shed 7 bases and J shed 5 bases, with 12 bases lying between them. Germline CDR1 is LNHDA and CDR2 is SQIVND (reference sequence). The CDR3 contains 13 residues. The CDR3: CASTYRADQPQHF. DNA of the CDR3: TGTGCCAGTACCTACAGGGCGGATCAGCCCCAGCATTTT.

This chain links TRBV7-7 with TRBJ2-2; 7 nucleotides agree with TRBD2. Germline CDR1 and CDR2: SSHAT and FNYEAQ (reference sequence). The CDR3 is 12 residues long. V was clipped by 5 bases and J by 10 bases; unmatched bases: 4. The CDR3 loop reads CASSPGGTELFF. The CDR3 DNA reads TGTGCCAGCAGCCCGGGGGGTACGGAGCTGTTTTTT.

The V gene is TRBV3-1 (or the pseudogene TRBV3-2), the J gene TRBJ2-1; D is ambiguous. The CDR3 contains 12 residues. Germline V gene data show CDR1 as LGHDT and CDR2 as YNNKEL (reference sequence). V lost 1 base to trimming and J lost 8 bases, with 6 bases between them. CDR3 sequence (DNA): TGTGCCAGCAGCCAAGGGGCAGATGAGCAGTTCTTC. This translates into CASSQGADEQFF.

Here the CDR3 reads CASSVKPATGLGEKLFF. CDR3 coding DNA: TGTGCCAGCAGCGTAAAGCCCGCCACGGGACTAGGTGAAAAACTGTTTTTT. The chain uses TRBV9 and TRBJ1-4; TRBD1 might be the D (5 bases). Germline values: CDR1 SGDLS, CDR2 YYNGEE. The CDR3 extends over 17 amino acids. V was cut by 1 base and J by 7 bases, with 20 bases left in between.

The chain employs TRBV7-2 and TRBJ2-5; tentative D call: TRBD1 (7 bases). Trimming pared 2 bases from V and 9 bases from J, leaving 22 bases between. Germline V gives CDR1 SGHTA, CDR2 FQGNSA. The CDR3 totals 16 residues. The DNA of the CDR3 is TGTGCCAGCAGCTTATTGGCAGCGGGCGCCCAGGGGGCCCAGTACTTC. This gives the protein CASSLLAAGAQGAQYF. The complete variable domain, with remaining parts taken from reference TRBV7-2 and TRBJ2-5, reads GAGVSQSPSNKVTEKGKDVELRCDPISGHTALYWYRQSLGQGLEFLIYFQGNSAPDKSGLPSDRFSAERTGGSVSTLTIQRTQQEDSAVYLCASSLLAAGAQGAQYFGPGTRLLVL.

The J gene is TRBJ1-5, the V gene TRBV10-3; D possibly corresponds to TRBD1 (5 bases). The CDR3 runs to 15 residues. Germline CDR1 ENHRY, CDR2 SYGVKD. Trimming cost V 6 bases and J 5 bases, with 17 bases left between them. As DNA, the CDR3 is TGTGCCATCAGCCCCCATCTTGGGGGAGATCAGCCCCAGCATTTT. This translates into CAISPHLGGDQPQHF.

The chain employs TRBV18 and TRBJ1-1; weak D call: TRBD1 (6 bases). V shed 2 bases and J shed 5 bases, with 9 bases lying between them. This CDR3 has 13 amino acids. The germline V gene has CDR1 KGHSH and CDR2 LQKENI. The CDR3: CASSPKGGTEAFF. CDR3 DNA sequence: TGTGCCAGCTCACCAAAAGGGGGGACTGAAGCTTTCTTT.

The CDR3 loop is CASSLGRGTGKEKLFF. The CDR3 nucleotides are TGCGCCAGCAGCTTGGGCCGTGGGACAGGGAAAGAAAAACTGTTTTTT. The chain carries TRBV5-1 and TRBJ1-4; 9 bases map to TRBD1. With 0 bases clipped from V and 8 bases from J, the junction kept 8 bases outside the gene matches. This CDR3 is 16 amino acids long. CDR1 and CDR2 (germline): SGHRS, YFSETQ.

V gene TRBV20-1 combines with J gene TRBJ2-7, with unresolved D. V shed 3 bases and J shed 6 bases, with 6 bases lying between them. Germline CDR1 DFQATT, CDR2 SNEGSKA (reference sequence). The CDR3 totals 10 residues. The CDR3 DNA reads as TGCAGTGCTAGCGTTGCCGAGCAGTACTTC. As protein: CSASVAEQYF.

The rearrangement links TRBV2 to TRBJ2-4; TRBD1 aligns across 8 bases. With V trimmed by 3 bases and J by 6 bases, 4 bases remained unmatched. The germline CDR1 and CDR2 sequences are SNHLY and FYNNEI. This CDR3 is built from 14 residues. CDR3: CASSDPDRGNIQYF. CDR3 bases: TGTGCCAGCAGTGACCCAGACAGGGGAAACATTCAGTACTTC.

The chain combines TRBV9 with TRBJ2-1; 8 bases map to TRBD1. Germline CDR1 is SGDLS and CDR2 is YYNGEE. The CDR3 is made up of 16 amino acids. The junction had 9 bases not matched to a gene; V was cut back by 4 bases and J by 3 bases. Here the CDR3 reads CASSPGGRGFYNEQFF. In nucleotides, the CDR3 is TGTGCCAGCAGCCCAGGGGGCAGGGGGTTCTACAATGAGCAGTTCTTC. Complete variable domain (other parts from reference TRBV9 and TRBJ2-1): DSGVTQTPKHLITATGQRVTLRCSPRSGDLSVYWYQQSLDQGLQFLIQYYNGEERAKGNILERFSAQQFPDLHSELNLSSLELGDSALYFCASSPGGRGFYNEQFFGPGTRLTVL.

The chain employs TRBV27 and TRBJ1-6, with D possibly TRBD1 on 6 matching bases. Trimming pared 3 bases from V and 8 bases from J, leaving 17 bases between. CDR1 is MNHEY, CDR2 SMNVEV, per germline (reference sequence). The CDR3 length is 16 residues. The CDR3 sequence: CASSFLSGQQYSPLHF. The CDR3 bases are TGTGCCAGCAGTTTCCTTTCCGGACAGCAATATTCACCCCTCCACTTT.

The chain's CDR3 is CASSPTGTGYEQYF. The CDR3 DNA reads as TGTGCCAGCAGCCCCACCGGGACAGGCTACGAGCAGTACTTC. The chain combines TRBV16 with TRBJ2-7; 8 bases map to TRBD1. This CDR3 spans 14 amino acids. With 4 bases clipped from V and 3 bases from J, the junction kept 5 bases outside the gene matches. CDR1 and CDR2 (germline): KGHSY, FQNENV.

The chain has TRBV12-3 or TRBV12-4 and TRBJ1-1, with D hard to call. This CDR3 region has 12 residues. Trimming cost V 2 bases and J 3 bases, with 4 bases left between them. CDR3 region: CASSLTYTEAFF. The CDR3 DNA reads as TGTGCCAGCAGTTTAACCTACACTGAAGCTTTCTTT.

On this clone itself: The sample has other DNA sequences that encode this CDR3 too. This chain uses TRBV2 with TRBJ1-5; TRBD1 is a possible D gene (5 bases). The CDR3 is 14 amino acids. Germline-derived CDR1 and CDR2 are SNHLY and FYNNEI. The V and J ends lost 2 bases and 2 bases respectively, with 7 bases between them. CDR3 sequence (DNA): TGTGCCAGCAGTGAAAGCAGGGGCAATCAGCCCCAGCATTTT. Translating it yields CASSESRGNQPQHF. The complete variable domain, with remaining parts taken from reference TRBV2 and TRBJ1-5, reads EPEVTQTPSHQVTQMGQEVILRCVPISNHLYFYWYRQILGQKVEFLVSFYNNEISEKSEIFDDQFSVERPDGSNFTLKIRSTKLEDSAMYFCASSESRGNQPQHFGDGTRLSIL.

The chain uses TRBV5-1 and TRBJ2-3; 7 bases line up with TRBD1. CDR3 length: 16 amino acids. Germline loops: CDR1 SGHRS, CDR2 YFSETQ. With V trimmed by 4 bases and J by 2 bases, 10 bases remained unmatched. The DNA for the CDR3 is TGCGCCAGCAGCCCGGGTGGGACAGTTAACACAGATACGCAGTATTTT. This gives the protein CASSPGGTVNTDTQYF.

The chain recombines TRBV30 with TRBJ2-7, with TRBD2 as a possible D gene (5 bases). This CDR3 is 15 amino acids long. Trimming left V 0 bases short and J 1 base short, with 13 bases between. Looked up from germline, CDR1 is GTSNPN and CDR2 is SVGIG (reference sequence). CDR3: CAWSVGLPRSYEQYF. As DNA, the CDR3 is TGTGCCTGGAGTGTAGGACTCCCGAGGTCCTACGAGCAGTACTTC.